Below, 8 T cell receptor beta chains from the same sample are listed, as sequenced in a study of cytomegalovirus exposure and HLA in healthy donors. It was with 60 Vbeta and 13 Jbeta primers that the PCR ran. Using immunoSEQ multiplex PCR, the repertoire was profiled, and TCRdb retains in-frame clones only, with some absent. The data hold approximately 110,000 clones, with roughly 69% observed a single time. The sequenced sample was PBMCs. The receptors here all came from a woman aged 70-85 years in good health and CMV-seropositive.

This chain joins TRBV30 and TRBJ1-1; D remains ambiguous. The ends were cut back, 1 base at V and 0 bases at J, with 12 bases in the middle. This CDR3 spans 15 amino acids. Looked up from germline, CDR1 is GTSNPN and CDR2 is SVGIG (reference sequence). The chain's CDR3 is CAWSDLGMVNTEAFF. CDR3 sequence (DNA): TGTGCCTGGAGTGACCTCGGGATGGTGAACACTGAAGCTTTCTTT.

This clone was found once. The chain uses TRBV30 and TRBJ1-4, with 8 bases fitting TRBD1. This CDR3 comprises 12 residues. V shed 8 bases, J shed 8 bases, and the junction held 7 bases outside the gene matches. CDR1 is GTSNPN and CDR2 is SVGIG in the germline V gene (reference sequence). The chain's CDR3 is CAGYRTGEKLFF. CDR3 DNA sequence: TGTGCCGGCTATCGGACAGGGGAAAAACTGTTTTTT.

The chain is built from TRBV9 and TRBJ1-1; D is possibly TRBD1 (5 bases). Germline V gives CDR1 SGDLS, CDR2 YYNGEE. CDR3 size: 16 residues. Trimming pared 4 bases from V and 0 bases from J, leaving 16 bases between. In nucleotides, the CDR3 is TGTGCCAGCAGCCCCCGACAGTACCTTTTGAACACTGAAGCTTTCTTT. This codes for CASSPRQYLLNTEAFF.

This chain links TRBV6-5 with TRBJ2-7; 7 nucleotides agree with TRBD1. V was clipped by 6 bases and J by 1 base; unmatched bases: 9. Germline lookup yields CDR1 MNHEY and CDR2 SVGAGI. The CDR3 contains 15 residues. The CDR3 DNA sequence: TGTGCCAGCAGCCGGGACAGTTCTCCTTCCTACGAGCAGTACTTC. Its translation: CASSRDSSPSYEQYF.

The sample holds a few counts of this clone. One end of the junction varies from germline; a read error may be responsible. This chain joins TRBV6-1 and TRBJ1-3, with TRBD1 as a possible D gene (5 bases). The CDR3 loop spans 12 amino acids. CDR1 and CDR2 from the germline V gene are MNHNS and SASEGT. The CDR3 bases are TGTGCCAGCAGTGTTCCGGGGGGGGGACTCGATTTT. As protein: CASSVPGGGLDF.

This chain links TRBV19 with TRBJ2-1; 9 nucleotides align to TRBD2. The V segment lost 9 bases and the J segment 3 bases; nucleotides outside the gene matches: 9. This CDR3 is 15 amino acids long. The V gene's germline CDR1 is LNHDA and CDR2 SQIVND (reference sequence). CDR3 nucleotide sequence: TGTGCCAGCCAGCCTAGCGGGGCCCTCTACAATGAGCAGTTCTTC. Translation gives CASQPSGALYNEQFF.

The chain has TRBV25-1 and TRBJ1-6; the D gene is possibly TRBD1 (6 bases). In germline, CDR1 is MGHDK, CDR2 SYGVNS. This CDR3 region has 14 residues. Trimming left V 2 bases short and J 7 bases short, with 9 bases between. The CDR3 loop reads CASSEKQGNSPLHF. The CDR3 bases are TGTGCCAGCAGTGAAAAACAGGGAAATTCACCCCTCCACTTT.

The chain combines TRBV19 with TRBJ2-2; perhaps TRBD1 as D (6 bases). The CDR3 sequence is 15 residues long. Trimming shortened V by 4 bases and J by 4 bases, and 13 bases separated the two germline ends. Germline V gene sequence: CDR1 LNHDA, CDR2 SQIVND (reference sequence). CDR3 in amino acids: CASSRNRVVTGELFF. The CDR3 nucleotides read TGTGCCAGTAGTAGGAACAGGGTGGTCACCGGGGAGCTGTTTTTT.